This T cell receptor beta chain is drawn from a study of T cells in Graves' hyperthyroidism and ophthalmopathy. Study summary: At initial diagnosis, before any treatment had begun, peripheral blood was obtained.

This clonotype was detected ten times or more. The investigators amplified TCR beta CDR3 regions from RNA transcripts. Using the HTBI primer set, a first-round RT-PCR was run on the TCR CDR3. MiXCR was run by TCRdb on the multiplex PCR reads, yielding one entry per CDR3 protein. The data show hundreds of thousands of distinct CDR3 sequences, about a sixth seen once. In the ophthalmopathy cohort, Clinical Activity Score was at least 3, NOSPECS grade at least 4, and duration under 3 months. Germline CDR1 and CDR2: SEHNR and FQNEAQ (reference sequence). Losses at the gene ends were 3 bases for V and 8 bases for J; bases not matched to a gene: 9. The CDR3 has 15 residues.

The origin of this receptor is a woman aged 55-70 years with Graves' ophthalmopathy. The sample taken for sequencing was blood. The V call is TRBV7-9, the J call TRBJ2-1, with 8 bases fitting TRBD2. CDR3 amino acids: CASSLGTSGYHEQFF. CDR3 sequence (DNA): TGTGCCAGCAGCTTGGGGACTAGTGGGTACCATGAGCAGTTCTTC.